This is a list of T cell receptor beta chains from one sample in a study of spatial heterogeneity in lung cancer. TCRdb called the 5' RACE reads again in MiXCR, with one record for every CDR3 protein. Among just over 70,000 distinct CDR3 sequences, 8% to 9% were seen once, and the ten largest hold 1.9%. Sample: PBMCs, taken at follow-up. The receptors come from a female donor with early-stage non-small cell lung cancer. CDR3s leave out the opening cysteine and the closing phenylalanine or tryptophan. The order of the fields is V gene, CDR3 protein.

TRBV20-1 | SAMPGTGVGEQY
TRBV7-3 | ASSLTGGNTEAF
TRBV20-1 | SARGGPGYEQY
TRBV24-1 | ATSDGTGTDANQPQH
TRBV3-1 | ASKAYNEQF
TRBV7-9 | ASSLSDTQY
TRBV5-6 | ASSLGEHEQF
TRBV10-3 | AISETGTEGINEQF
TRBV6-5 | ASSYKWGSNQPQH
TRBV20-1 | SASPRASHNEQF
TRBV11-2 | ASSLDLAGGAGQF
TRBV5-1 | ASSLLVGQGLNEQF
TRBV5-1 | ASSSTGTANYGYT
TRBV5-1 | ASSLPSGTGTYEQY
TRBV7-2 | ASSLKLRTYNTGELF
TRBV6-6 | ASSGTRASGSVYEQY
TRBV6-2/TRBV6-3 | ASSYVLTYNEQF